These 7 T cell receptor beta chains were all obtained from the same sample, sequenced in a study of T-cell memory formation after mild COVID-19. MiXCR, run by TCRdb on the 5' RACE reads, gives a single entry per CDR3 protein. The sample contains under 550,000 distinct CDR3 sequences, 15% to 20% of which appear only once. Source material: PBMCs or a T cell subset sorted from them (not recorded which). These receptors were collected from an adult woman who had mild COVID-19 (a few samples of this study predate the infection). Cell type and time point are not known.

In this sample, this clonotype turned up a few times. This CDR3 is CAAGTSEYEQYF. The DNA for the CDR3 is TGTGCCGCCGGGACTAGCGAGTACGAGCAGTACTTC. This sequence joins TRBV6-1 and TRBJ2-7, with TRBD2 matching over 10 bases. The CDR3 runs 12 residues. Losses at the gene ends were 11 bases for V and 4 bases for J; bases not matched to a gene: 5. Germline-derived CDR1 and CDR2 are MNHNS and SASEGT.

There are many counts of this clonotype. The chain recombines TRBV4-1 with TRBJ2-5, with D tentatively TRBD2 (5 bases). V gave up 1 base and J gave up 0 bases, with 24 bases separating them. The V gene's germline CDR1 is MGHRA and CDR2 YSYEKL. This CDR3 spans 20 amino acids. The CDR3 is CASSQGLFFSGLGHQETQYF. DNA for the CDR3: TGCGCCAGCAGCCAAGGCTTGTTTTTCAGCGGACTGGGTCACCAAGAGACCCAGTACTTC.

The chain recombines TRBV4-1 with TRBJ1-3, with 8 bases aligning to TRBD1. CDR1 and CDR2 from the germline V gene are MGHRA and YSYEKL. The CDR3 is 13 amino acids. V trimming: 6 bases; J trimming: 4 bases; junction bases outside the gene matches: 2. The CDR3 bases are TGCGCCAGCAGGGGGACAGGCGGAAACACCATATATTTT. It yields the protein CASRGTGGNTIYF.

The chain couples TRBV7-8 to TRBJ2-5, with unresolved D. Germline lookup yields CDR1 SGHVS and CDR2 FQNEAQ. The V end was cut by 1 base, the J end by 2 bases, with 11 bases between. The CDR3 is 15 residues long. The DNA of the CDR3 is TGTGCCAGCAGCTTAGGGGTGGCAGGTCAAGAGACCCAGTACTTC. This encodes CASSLGVAGQETQYF.

This clonotype has a handful of counts. CDR3 nucleotides: TGTGCCAGCACCGGGACTAGCGGAGCCTACGAGCAGTACTTC. The encoded protein is CASTGTSGAYEQYF. The chain has TRBV2 and TRBJ2-7, with TRBD2 identical over 11 bases. The CDR3 is made up of 14 amino acids. Germline V gives CDR1 SNHLY, CDR2 FYNNEI. With V trimmed by 7 bases and J by 2 bases, 4 bases remained unmatched.

The chain has TRBV11-3 and TRBJ2-3; maybe TRBD2 (7 bases). Germline V gene lookup returns CDR1 SGHNT and CDR2 YENEEA. This CDR3 region has 16 residues. Trimming removed 1 base at V and 2 bases at J, with 13 bases between. CDR3 sequence (DNA): TGTGCCAGCAGCTTAGGGTGGGGGGGCCACACAGATACGCAGTATTTT. Residues: CASSLGWGGHTDTQYF.

The CDR3 region is CASSLWAGGQPQHF. The CDR3 coding sequence is TGTGCCAGCAGTTTATGGGCGGGGGGCCAGCCCCAGCATTTT. This chain connects TRBV28 to TRBJ1-5, with D possibly being TRBD1 (6 bases). Germline values: CDR1 MDHEN, CDR2 SYDVKM. The CDR3 sequence is 14 residues long. V was trimmed by 0 bases and J by 7 bases, leaving 10 bases between them.